Shown below are 13 T cell receptor beta chains from a single sample sequenced in a study of T cells in Graves' hyperthyroidism and ophthalmopathy. The CDR3 regions of TCR beta were amplified from RNA transcripts. The HTBI primer set was used in a first-round RT-PCR of the TCR CDR3. TCRdb redid the calling of the multiplex PCR reads with MiXCR, one entry per CDR3 protein. Here the sample spans some 300,000 distinct CDR3 sequences, about 19% being singletons. Sequences were obtained from blood. These receptors were collected from a man between 50 and 59 years old with Graves' ophthalmopathy.

This clonotype was seen once. The chain joins TRBV6-4 to TRBJ2-3; D ambiguous. CDR1 is MRHNA and CDR2 is SNTAGT in the germline V gene. The CDR3 spans 15 residues. V was clipped by 9 bases and J by 6 bases, with 22 bases between them. Written as DNA, the CDR3 is TGTGCCAGAGACCCCCGGATCTCAAGCCCGGATACGCAGTATTTT. Translating it yields CARDPRISSPDTQYF.

This clonotype was observed a few times. This chain uses TRBV20-1 with TRBJ2-3, with 10 bases aligning to TRBD2. Trimming cost V 0 bases and J 4 bases; bases outside gene matches: 4. Germline V gene lookup returns CDR1 DFQATT and CDR2 SNEGSKA (reference sequence). The length of the CDR3 is 15 residues. The CDR3 loop is CSARDASGSPDTQYF. The CDR3 DNA reads as TGCAGTGCTAGAGACGCTAGCGGGAGCCCAGATACGCAGTATTTT.

The chain combines TRBV27 with TRBJ1-4; D gene unclear. This CDR3 contains 15 residues. Deletions cut 0 bases from V and 2 bases from J, with 7 bases between. Germline CDR1 is MNHEY and CDR2 is SMNVEV (reference sequence). The CDR3 loop reads CASSLSGRTNEKLFF. The CDR3 DNA reads TGTGCCAGCAGTTTATCGGGGAGGACTAATGAAAAACTGTTTTTT.

This clonotype was picked up a small number of times. This chain connects TRBV28 to TRBJ2-7; no definite D call. The germline V gene encodes CDR1 MDHEN and CDR2 SYDVKM. Trimming pared 3 bases from V and 0 bases from J, leaving 9 bases between. This CDR3 is 14 amino acids long. This CDR3 is CASSFQQSSYEQYF. The CDR3 region has the DNA TGTGCCAGCAGTTTTCAACAAAGCTCCTACGAGCAGTACTTC.

This clonotype was seen only once. This chain joins TRBV10-3 and TRBJ2-5, with 7 bases that match TRBD2. The CDR3 sequence is 13 residues long. CDR1 is ENHRY and CDR2 is SYGVKD in the germline V gene. V trimming: 6 bases; J trimming: 4 bases; junction bases outside the gene matches: 5. CDR3 sequence (DNA): TGTGCCATCAGACCCACGGGGGGAGAGACCCAGTACTTC. This gives the protein CAIRPTGGETQYF.

The chain carries TRBV20-1 and TRBJ1-2; 10 nucleotides align to TRBD1. Germline V CDR1 and CDR2: DFQATT, SNEGSKA (reference sequence). The CDR3 is made up of 11 amino acids. This CDR3 is CRVGTGDGYTF. The CDR3 bases are TGCAGGGTTGGGACAGGGGATGGCTACACCTTC.

This clonotype occurred many times. V is TRBV20-1 and J is TRBJ2-3, with a possible D match to TRBD2 (7 bases). Trimming left V 4 bases short and J 4 bases short, with 21 bases between. This CDR3 contains 16 residues. Looked up from germline, CDR1 is DFQATT and CDR2 is SNEGSKA (reference sequence). The CDR3 coding sequence is TGCAGTGCTACCCCAAGACTTGGGGAGGGGGCAGATACGCAGTATTTT. Its translation is CSATPRLGEGADTQYF.

Note on this clonotype: A junction boundary mismatches the germline segment, possibly from a read error. The V and J genes are TRBV5-1 and TRBJ2-1, with a possible D match to TRBD1 (6 bases). The CDR3 has 11 amino acids. CDR1 and CDR2 from the germline V gene are SGHRS and YFSETQ. In nucleotides, the CDR3 is TGCGCCAGCAGCTTGGGGACAGAGCGGTTCTTC. Translating gives CASSLGTERFF.

This clonotype was seen many times. The chain links TRBV3-1 to TRBJ1-1; 8 bases align to TRBD1. The CDR3 runs to 13 residues. The junction had 4 bases not matched to a gene; V was cut back by 4 bases and J by 6 bases. Germline assignment: CDR1 LGHDT and CDR2 YNNKEL (reference sequence). The CDR3 DNA follows: TGTGCCAGCAGCCCAGGGGGCGACGCTGAAGCTTTCTTT. Amino acid sequence: CASSPGGDAEAFF.

This sequence joins TRBV20-1 and TRBJ2-6; D is ambiguous. CDR1 and CDR2 (germline): DFQATT, SNEGSKA (reference sequence). Trimming took off 3 bases at V and 0 bases at J, with 15 bases between the two ends. This CDR3 contains 17 residues. CDR3 sequence reads: CSASKWTTSSGANVLTF. The CDR3 nucleotides read TGCAGTGCTAGTAAGTGGACGACCAGCTCTGGGGCCAACGTCCTGACTTTC.

In this sample, this clonotype turned up many times. The chain employs TRBV30 and TRBJ1-1; D may be TRBD1 (6 bases). CDR3 length: 14 amino acids. Per germline, CDR1 GTSNPN and CDR2 SVGIG (reference sequence). Trimming left V 4 bases short and J 1 base short, with 13 bases between. Here the CDR3 reads CAWTAGATNTEAFF. CDR3 sequence (DNA): TGTGCCTGGACGGCAGGGGCTACGAACACTGAAGCTTTCTTT.

This clonotype came up many times. The chain links TRBV7-2 to TRBJ2-5; D unresolved. This CDR3 is built from 12 residues. Germline V gives CDR1 SGHTA, CDR2 FQGNSA. Trimming took 5 bases from V and 4 from J, leaving 8 bases between them. As DNA, the CDR3 is TGTGCCAGCAGCCTACAACGAGAGACCCAGTACTTC. It translates to CASSLQRETQYF.

At least ten counts were recorded for this clonotype. The chain carries TRBV4-2 and TRBJ1-2; D uncertain. Per germline, CDR1 LGHNA and CDR2 YNFKEQ. This CDR3 spans 11 amino acids. Between the trimmed V and J ends, which lost 0 bases and 8 bases, there was a span of 4 bases. CDR3 nucleotides: TGTGCCAGCAGCCAAGAAGCCGGCTACACCTTC. It encodes CASSQEAGYTF.